The 3 T cell receptor beta chains reported below all come from one sample, sequenced in a study of immune evolution from preneoplasia to lung adenocarcinoma. The method was immunoSEQ multiplex PCR; TCRdb's version includes in-frame clones alone and lacks a portion of them. The sample shows 4,500 to 7,000 clones, approximately 67% of them seen only once. The sample consisted of FFPE adjacent normal lung tissue. These receptor sequences come from an elderly person with lung adenocarcinoma.

This clone was counted a few times. This rearrangement joins TRBV29-1 to TRBJ1-1; 7 nucleotides match TRBD1. Trimming removed 7 bases from V and 0 bases from J; junction bases left unmatched: 5. Germline CDR1 SQVTM, CDR2 ANQGSEA. This CDR3 spans 13 amino acids. CDR3 in amino acids: CSGGTAMNTEAFF. In DNA, the CDR3 is TGCAGCGGCGGGACAGCCATGAACACTGAAGCTTTCTTT.

V usage is TRBV9 and J usage is TRBJ1-1, with D unresolved. This CDR3 has 17 amino acids. V shed 0 bases and J shed 0 bases, with 15 bases lying between them. Germline assignment: CDR1 SGDLS and CDR2 YYNGEE. DNA for the CDR3: TGTGCCAGCAGCGTAGTCCCCGGCGGACCACTGAACACTGAAGCTTTCTTT. Amino acid sequence: CASSVVPGGPLNTEAFF.

There are a few counts of this clone. V usage is TRBV4-3 and J usage is TRBJ2-3; TRBD2 agrees at 10 bases. This CDR3 has 14 amino acids. From germline, CDR1 is LGHNA and CDR2 YSLEER. V trimming: 2 bases; J trimming: 5 bases; junction bases outside the gene matches: 1. CDR3 sequence reads: CASSQLAGVDTQYF. CDR3 DNA sequence: TGCGCCAGCAGCCAACTAGCGGGGGTAGATACGCAGTATTTT.